This TCR beta chain was found in a study of PD-L1 blockade in urothelial cancer. Across the whole study: Atezolizumab was started by patients at some point between 2014 and 2015 at 1,200 mg intravenously every 3 weeks. Males with bladder-origin urothelial cancer constituted twenty-five of 29 patients. Prior chemotherapy ranged from 0 to 3 regimens per patient.

The repertoire was sequenced with immunoSEQ multiplex PCR; TCRdb's copy has only in-frame clones and lacks some. The sample lists more than 85,000 clones; around 90% were seen once. The CDR3 sequence is 13 residues long. V gave up 7 bases and J gave up 7 bases, with 13 bases separating them. Per the germline V gene, CDR1 is SNHLY and CDR2 is FYNNEI. The sample in question was PBMCs, obtained around atezolizumab (anti-PD-L1) treatment. This receptor was identified in a woman older than 75 with urothelial cancer. J is TRBJ1-4 and V is TRBV2; a weak D match, TRBD1 (5 bases). CDR3 sequence: CASKMGGSEKLFF. DNA for the CDR3: TGTGCCAGCAAAATGGGGGGGTCTGAAAAACTGTTTTTT.